The present T cell receptor (beta chain) was sequenced within a study of beta chain features in type 1 diabetes. J was trimmed by 2 bases and V by 1 base; bases with no gene match: 10. Germline V gene data show CDR1 as SGHTA and CDR2 as FQGNSA. The CDR3 extends over 17 amino acids. Turning to this clone: Its specificity is not known.

Notes on the study in general: Type 1 diabetes patients showed a moderate but significant shortening of TCRB CDR3s in all four CD4+ subsets.

One heparinised blood draw, averaging roughly 0.11 L, came from each donor. Of the isolated RNA, all was reverse transcribed, and so the sequenced material was expressed TCRB transcripts. Method: immunoSEQ multiplex PCR; TCRdb's copy keeps in-frame clones and lacks some. The data hold under 200,000 clones, with 9% to 12% observed a single time. Sequencing input: central memory CD4+ T cells from blood. The gene calls are TRBV7-2 and TRBJ1-1; 7 bases are a match to TRBD1. The clonotype originates from a man aged 25 to 40 with type 1 diabetes. This chain's CDR3 is CASSLGHPGTANTEAFF. The CDR3 DNA reads TGTGCCAGCAGCTTAGGCCACCCCGGGACAGCTAACACTGAAGCTTTCTTT.